This TCR beta chain appears in the sequencing data of a study of blood T cell repertoires in COVID-19. V was pared by 8 bases and J by 7 bases, with 17 bases between. The CDR3 has 13 amino acids. Per germline, CDR1 MDHEN and CDR2 SYDVKM. Measured with immunoSEQ multiplex PCR; TCRdb has only the in-frame clones, and not every one. The table shows 190,000 or so clones, with 85% occurring only once. The sequence derives from a man aged 55-75 years with COVID-19, enrolled during active disease. The chain employs TRBV28 and TRBJ2-5, with D tentatively TRBD1 (6 bases). The sequenced sample consisted of peripheral blood. CDR3 nucleotide sequence: TGTGCCAGCTGGAGGACAGCCACGGGGACCCAGTACTTC. Its translation: CASWRTATGTQYF.